This T cell receptor beta chain is drawn from a study of cytomegalovirus exposure and HLA in healthy donors. Study conclusions and caveats: Many donors carried some public TCRs, although rarity characterized most TCR sequences. For most TCR beta V segments, an earlier analysis put the productive rate at about 90% or about 30% of the time. Later on, an analysis showed TCR association rates differing by HLA locus, with DRB1 the most and HLA-C the fewest. The study listed roughly 160 cytomegalovirus-associated TCR beta chains.

V gave up 7 bases and J gave up 6 bases, with 6 bases separating them. The germline CDR1 and CDR2 sequences are SQVTM and ANQGSEA. The CDR3 has 10 amino acids. A remark on this clone: Its target is not known.

This PCR relied on a set of 60 Vbeta primers and 13 Jbeta primers. Method: immunoSEQ multiplex PCR; TCRdb's copy keeps in-frame clones and lacks some. Of roughly 160,000 clones in the sample, approximately 77% were seen once. This chain joins TRBV29-1 and TRBJ2-2; the D is unclear. The specimen was PBMCs. This TCR was sampled from a man under 40 in good health and CMV-seropositive. The CDR3 DNA follows: TGCAGCGCTTACTCCGGGGAGCTGTTTTTT. It specifies CSAYSGELFF.